This TCR beta chain emerged from a study of cytomegalovirus exposure and HLA in healthy donors. The study's findings and limits: Among the most significant clusters, several appeared linked to common viral pathogens in a later analysis. Most likely, a cluster of highly shared sequence variants arose as a sequencing artifact.

Germline V gene data show CDR1 as MNHEY and CDR2 as SVGAGI. This CDR3 has 15 residues. The PCR had 60 Vbeta and 13 Jbeta primers. Using immunoSEQ multiplex PCR, the repertoire was profiled, and TCRdb retains in-frame clones only, with some absent. The profile shows 85,000 to 100,000 clones, roughly two thirds of them singletons. A single count supports this clone. Its specificity is unknown. This TCR was sampled from a woman in her thirties in good health and CMV-seronegative. The sample comprised PBMCs. The rearrangement links TRBV6-5 to TRBJ2-5; D gene unclear. The J call is uncertain, as TRBJ2-7 better fits the DNA end. CDR3 loop: CASSYDQDLTYEQYF. The CDR3 nucleotides are TGTGCCAGCAGTTACGACCAGGATTTGACCTACGAGCAGTACTTC.